These 25 T cell receptor beta chains originate from one sample sequenced in a study of shared T cell receptors in the human thymus. Assay used: immunoSEQ multiplex PCR; TCRdb lists only in-frame clones, some missing. The sample has roughly 710,000 clones; 80% to 90% are singletons. This sample was also put to use in a study of human thymus T cells.

Input material: thymocytes. These receptors were collected from a girl under two years old with a congenital heart defect.

The V call is TRBV9, the J call TRBJ2-7, with TRBD1 identical over 8 bases. The CDR3 sequence is 14 residues long. The germline V gene has CDR1 SGDLS and CDR2 YYNGEE. The junction had 7 bases not matched to a gene; V was cut back by 6 bases and J by 2 bases. Here the CDR3 DNA reads TGTGCCAGCAACACGGGACAGGTAGCCTACGAGCAGTACTTC. It yields the protein CASNTGQVAYEQYF.

Concerning this clone: A read error may produce the germline difference seen at one junction end. This chain links TRBV6-1 with TRBJ2-1; 9 bases are shared with TRBD2. There are 12 residues in the CDR3. Germline lookup yields CDR1 MNHNS and CDR2 SASEGT. The CDR3 loop reads CASSEAWVAGVF. In DNA, the CDR3 is TGTGCCAGCAGTGAAGCCTGGGTAGCGGGGGTCTTC.

The V call is TRBV9, the J call TRBJ2-2; 15 nucleotides match TRBD2. CDR1 is SGDLS and CDR2 is YYNGEE in the germline V gene. V dropped 3 bases and J dropped 4; count of bases not matched to a gene: 7. This CDR3 region has 18 residues. Here the CDR3 DNA reads TGTGCCAGCAGCGCGGGACTAGCGGGGGGCTGGAGCACCGGGGAGCTGTTTTTT. It is translated as CASSAGLAGGWSTGELFF.

The rearrangement joins TRBV29-1 to TRBJ1-2, with TRBD1 identical over 10 bases. The CDR3 loop spans 17 amino acids. Germline V gives CDR1 SQVTM, CDR2 ANQGSEA. CDR3 sequence reads: CSPNRWGQGMKYYGYTF. In DNA, the CDR3 is TGCAGTCCGAATCGGTGGGGACAGGGGATGAAGTACTATGGCTACACCTTC.

In this sample, this clone turned up once. The chain joins TRBV10-3 to TRBJ2-7; 10 bases line up with TRBD1. The V segment lost 2 bases and the J segment 4 bases; nucleotides outside the gene matches: 8. Per germline, CDR1 ENHRY and CDR2 SYGVKD. CDR3 size: 16 residues. CDR3 amino acids: CAISETRDRGSYEQYF. The CDR3 DNA reads TGTGCCATCAGTGAGACCCGGGACAGGGGTTCATACGAGCAGTACTTC.

There are a few counts of this clone. The chain is built from TRBV4-3 and TRBJ2-5; 7 bases map to TRBD2. This CDR3 has 17 residues. From germline, CDR1 is LGHNA and CDR2 YSLEER. V shed 5 bases and J 3 bases; nucleotides not matched to a gene: 15. CDR3 residues: CASSKGTNPRKKETQYF. CDR3 coding DNA: TGCGCCAGCAGCAAAGGGACTAACCCGAGAAAAAAAGAGACCCAGTACTTC.

The V gene is TRBV19, the J gene TRBJ1-2, with TRBD1 as a possible D gene (5 bases). This CDR3 spans 16 amino acids. V was clipped by 3 bases and J by 8 bases, with 22 bases between them. Germline values: CDR1 LNHDA, CDR2 SQIVND (reference sequence). CDR3 region: CASSIFPGHKCWGYTF. The CDR3 DNA sequence: TGTGCCAGTAGTATTTTCCCCGGACACAAATGTTGGGGCTACACCTTC.

The chain uses TRBV5-1 and TRBJ1-1; 7 bases are shared with TRBD1. Germline CDR1 reads SGHRS; CDR2 reads YFSETQ. CDR3 length equals 15 residues. V lost 5 bases and J lost 0; bases outside the gene matches: 7. The CDR3 is CASSGGGGLNTEAFF. In DNA, the CDR3 is TGCGCCAGCAGTGGAGGGGGCGGCTTGAACACTGAAGCTTTCTTT.

V is TRBV2 and J is TRBJ2-1, with 7 bases that match TRBD2. There are 16 residues in the CDR3. Trimming cost V 2 bases and J 4 bases; bases outside gene matches: 8. Germline loops: CDR1 SNHLY, CDR2 FYNNEI. CDR3 sequence: CASSEPLAEDYNEQFF. The CDR3 DNA follows: TGTGCCAGCAGTGAACCCCTAGCGGAAGATTACAATGAGCAGTTCTTC.

The chain carries TRBV28 and TRBJ1-5, with 8 bases lining up with TRBD1. Trimming at V came to 6 bases and at J to 3 bases, leaving 4 bases not matched to a gene. The CDR3 runs to 14 residues. Germline V gives CDR1 MDHEN, CDR2 SYDVKM. CDR3 in amino acids: CASSKDRVNQPQHF. DNA of the CDR3: TGTGCCAGCAGCAAGGACAGGGTCAATCAGCCCCAGCATTTT.

The chain uses TRBV2 and TRBJ1-3; 7 bases are a match to TRBD1. The length of the CDR3 is 18 residues. V gave up 0 bases and J gave up 7 bases; unmatched junction bases: 15. From germline, CDR1 is SNHLY and CDR2 FYNNEI. The chain's CDR3 is CASSEALRGQTWKNTIYF. The CDR3 nucleotides are TGTGCCAGCAGTGAAGCGCTTAGGGGACAGACATGGAAGAACACCATATATTTT. The full variable domain, in which reference TRBV2 and TRBJ1-3 provide the parts outside the CDR3, is EPEVTQTPSHQVTQMGQEVILRCVPISNHLYFYWYRQILGQKVEFLVSFYNNEISEKSEIFDDQFSVERPDGSNFTLKIRSTKLEDSAMYFCASSEALRGQTWKNTIYFGEGSWLTVV.

This CDR3 is CATSRDWQGYEQYF. DNA of the CDR3: TGTGCCACCAGCAGAGATTGGCAGGGTTACGAGCAGTACTTC. This chain connects TRBV15 to TRBJ2-7, with a weak D call TRBD1 (5 bases). The germline CDR1 and CDR2 sequences are LNHNV and YYDKDF (reference sequence). Deletions cut 0 bases from V and 4 bases from J, with 10 bases between. CDR3 size: 14 residues.

V gene TRBV29-1 combines with J gene TRBJ1-4, with D hard to call. CDR1 and CDR2 (germline): SQVTM, ANQGSEA. V lost 4 bases, J lost 6 bases, and 12 bases lay in between. CDR3 size: 13 residues. The CDR3 DNA sequence: TGCAGCGTTGGGGGAGGAATCGATGAAAAACTGTTTTTT. It translates to CSVGGGIDEKLFF.

The chain joins TRBV5-1 to TRBJ1-2; the D gene is possibly TRBD1 (6 bases). With 4 bases removed from V and 4 bases from J, the gap between germline ends came to 17 bases. This CDR3 is built from 15 residues. Germline lookup yields CDR1 SGHRS and CDR2 YFSETQ. The CDR3 sequence: CASSPRGGQVYGYTF. CDR3 sequence (DNA): TGCGCCAGCAGCCCGCGGGGGGGACAAGTCTATGGCTACACCTTC.

The chain couples TRBV5-1 to TRBJ2-7, with 10 bases that match TRBD1. CDR3 length: 18 residues. Unmatched junction bases numbered 14, after V lost 3 bases and J lost 2 bases. From germline, CDR1 is SGHRS and CDR2 YFSETQ. The CDR3 nucleotides read TGCGCCAGCAGCTCCCGGGACAGGGGTTTCTCCAGTCCCTACGAGCAGTACTTC. Its protein product is CASSSRDRGFSSPYEQYF.

CDR3 bases: TGTGCCAGCAGTGCCCAGGGTCAGATTTCCTACGAGCAGTACTTC. It specifies CASSAQGQISYEQYF. The chain recombines TRBV28 with TRBJ2-7; D may be TRBD1 (5 bases). This CDR3 has 15 amino acids. V lost 5 bases, J lost 1 base, and 15 bases lay in between. Germline CDR1 MDHEN, CDR2 SYDVKM.

This rearrangement joins TRBV6-1 to TRBJ1-2, with D possibly being TRBD1 (6 bases). Trimming stripped 3 bases from V and 4 bases from J, with 27 bases between. The CDR3 is made up of 19 amino acids. The germline V gene encodes CDR1 MNHNS and CDR2 SASEGT. CDR3 region: CASSDHLYRAQERLYGYTF. In nucleotides, the CDR3 is TGTGCCAGCAGTGACCACCTGTACAGGGCCCAGGAGCGGCTCTATGGCTACACCTTC.

This clone was observed once. The V and J genes are TRBV4-3 and TRBJ1-4; D unresolved. The germline V gene has CDR1 LGHNA and CDR2 YSLEER. CDR3 length: 16 residues. Trimming took 4 bases from V and 0 from J, leaving 12 bases between them. As DNA, the CDR3 is TGCGCCAGCAGCCCCCCAGGCGACGCAACTAATGAAAAACTGTTTTTT. This encodes CASSPPGDATNEKLFF.

The table lists this clone with a few counts. The chain links TRBV2 to TRBJ1-1; a possible D gene is TRBD1 (5 bases). The length of the CDR3 is 14 residues. CDR1 and CDR2 (germline): SNHLY, FYNNEI. The germline V and J ends were trimmed by 4 bases and 13 bases, with 22 bases remaining between them. The CDR3 is CASSGGVKGVRGFF. CDR3 DNA sequence: TGTGCCAGCAGTGGGGGCGTAAAAGGGGTAAGGGGTTTCTTT.

CDR3 in DNA: TGTGCCAGCAGCATCGGGACAGGGCTAAATCAGCCCCAGCATTTT. The encoded protein is CASSIGTGLNQPQHF. This rearrangement joins TRBV9 to TRBJ1-5, with 9 nucleotides matching TRBD1. Trimming cost V 4 bases and J 4 bases; bases outside gene matches: 6. Germline loops: CDR1 SGDLS, CDR2 YYNGEE. The CDR3 is 15 residues long.

CDR3 loop: CASSSVQDYEQYF. The CDR3, as DNA: TGTGCCAGCAGCAGCGTACAGGACTACGAGCAGTACTTC. The rearrangement joins TRBV5-6 to TRBJ2-7, with a weak D call TRBD1 (5 bases). CDR3 size: 13 residues. V was trimmed by 4 bases and J by 3 bases, leaving 11 bases between them. CDR1 SGHDT and CDR2 YYEEEE come from the germline V gene.

This clone is a singleton in its sample. The chain is built from TRBV18 and TRBJ2-7; 7 positions agree with TRBD1. The CDR3 has 17 amino acids. Germline lookup yields CDR1 KGHSH and CDR2 LQKENI. V was pared by 3 bases and J by 2 bases, with 13 bases of the junction left unmatched. CDR3 amino acids: CASSPHQDRLAAYEQYF. The CDR3 coding sequence is TGTGCCAGCTCACCCCACCAGGACAGGCTTGCGGCCTACGAGCAGTACTTC.

This rearrangement joins TRBV7-8 to TRBJ2-7; D perhaps matches TRBD1 (6 bases). This CDR3 spans 14 amino acids. The germline V and J ends were trimmed by 2 bases and 0 bases, with 8 bases remaining between them. The V gene's germline CDR1 is SGHVS and CDR2 FQNEAQ. The CDR3 here is CASSLKGGSYEQYF. CDR3 coding DNA: TGTGCCAGCAGCTTAAAAGGGGGCTCCTACGAGCAGTACTTC. Full variable domain (rest looked up from reference TRBV7-8 and TRBJ2-7): GAGVSQSPRYKVAKRGQDVALRCDPISGHVSLFWYQQALGQGPEFLTYFQNEAQLDKSGLPSDRFFAERPEGSVSTLKIQRTQQEDSAVYLCASSLKGGSYEQYFGPGTRLTVT.

In DNA, the CDR3 is TGTGCCAGCAGGCCCGACAGGGGGACGAATCAGCCCCAGCATTTT. Its protein product is CASRPDRGTNQPQHF. V usage is TRBV6-5 and J usage is TRBJ1-5; 9 bases agree with TRBD1. V dropped 6 bases and J dropped 4; count of bases not matched to a gene: 7. CDR1 is MNHEY and CDR2 is SVGAGI in the germline V gene. CDR3 length equals 15 residues.

As regards this clone: Other DNA variants within this sample encode the same CDR3. The chain carries TRBV5-1 and TRBJ1-1, with 8 bases fitting TRBD1. Losses at the gene ends were 4 bases for V and 3 bases for J; bases not matched to a gene: 5. Germline lookup yields CDR1 SGHRS and CDR2 YFSETQ. This CDR3 region has 14 residues. CDR3 residues: CASSTGTGDTEAFF. DNA for the CDR3: TGCGCCAGCAGCACCGGGACAGGCGACACTGAAGCTTTCTTT.